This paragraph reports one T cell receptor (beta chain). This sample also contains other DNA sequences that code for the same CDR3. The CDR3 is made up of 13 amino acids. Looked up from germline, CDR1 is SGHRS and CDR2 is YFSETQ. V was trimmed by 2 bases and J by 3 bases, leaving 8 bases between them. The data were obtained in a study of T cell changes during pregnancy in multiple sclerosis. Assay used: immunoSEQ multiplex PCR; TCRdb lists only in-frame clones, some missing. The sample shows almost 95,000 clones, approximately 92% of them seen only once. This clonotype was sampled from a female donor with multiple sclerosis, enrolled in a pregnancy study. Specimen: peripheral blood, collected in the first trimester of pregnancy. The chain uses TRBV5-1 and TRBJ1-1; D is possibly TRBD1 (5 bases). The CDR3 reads CASSLSGYTEAFF. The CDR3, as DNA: TGCGCCAGCAGCTTATCAGGGTACACTGAAGCTTTCTTT.